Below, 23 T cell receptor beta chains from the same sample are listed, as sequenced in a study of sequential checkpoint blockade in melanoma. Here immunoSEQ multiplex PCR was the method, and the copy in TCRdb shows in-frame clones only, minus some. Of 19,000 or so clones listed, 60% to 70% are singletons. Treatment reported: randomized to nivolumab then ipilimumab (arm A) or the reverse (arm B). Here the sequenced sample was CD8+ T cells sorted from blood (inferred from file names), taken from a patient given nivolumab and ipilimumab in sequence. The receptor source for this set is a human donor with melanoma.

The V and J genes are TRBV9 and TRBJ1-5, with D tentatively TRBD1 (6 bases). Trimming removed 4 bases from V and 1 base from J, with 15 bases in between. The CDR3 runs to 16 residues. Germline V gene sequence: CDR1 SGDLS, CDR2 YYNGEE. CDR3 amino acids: CASSPGGGASNQPQHF. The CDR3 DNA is TGTGCCAGCAGCCCCGGTGGGGGGGCGAGCAATCAGCCCCAGCATTTT.

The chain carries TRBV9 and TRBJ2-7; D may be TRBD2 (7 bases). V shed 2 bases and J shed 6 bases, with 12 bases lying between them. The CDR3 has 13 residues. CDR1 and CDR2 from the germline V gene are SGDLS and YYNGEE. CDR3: CASSVGGRTEQYF. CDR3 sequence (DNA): TGTGCCAGCAGCGTGGGGGGGCGCACCGAGCAGTACTTC.

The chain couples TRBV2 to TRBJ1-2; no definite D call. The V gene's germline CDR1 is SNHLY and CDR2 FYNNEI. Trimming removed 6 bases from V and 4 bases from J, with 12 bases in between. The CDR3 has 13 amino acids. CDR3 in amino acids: CASSGGSSYGYTF. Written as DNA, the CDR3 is TGTGCCAGCAGCGGAGGGTCTTCCTATGGCTACACCTTC.

The CDR3 region has the DNA TGCGCCACCCAGACAGGGAACACTGAAGCTTTCTTT. It specifies CATQTGNTEAFF. This rearrangement joins TRBV10-2 to TRBJ1-1, with D perhaps matching TRBD1 (6 bases). This CDR3 spans 12 amino acids. V was cut by 10 bases and J by 1 base, with 10 bases left in between. The germline V gene has CDR1 WSHSY and CDR2 SAAADI.

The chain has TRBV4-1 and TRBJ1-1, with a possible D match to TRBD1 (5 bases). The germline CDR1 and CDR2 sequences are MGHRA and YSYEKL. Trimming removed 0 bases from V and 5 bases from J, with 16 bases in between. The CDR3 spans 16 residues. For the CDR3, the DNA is TGCGCCAGCAGCCAAGACTTTAGGGTAGGGGTAACTGAAGCTTTCTTT. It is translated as CASSQDFRVGVTEAFF.

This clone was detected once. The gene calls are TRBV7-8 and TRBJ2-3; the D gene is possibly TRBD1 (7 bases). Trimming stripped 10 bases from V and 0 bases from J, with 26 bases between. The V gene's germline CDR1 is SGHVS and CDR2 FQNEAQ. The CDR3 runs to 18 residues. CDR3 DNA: TGTGCCACCACATCGACCCAGGGGGGCCCCAGTAGCACAGATACGCAGTATTTT. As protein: CATTSTQGGPSSTDTQYF.

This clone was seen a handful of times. CDR3 in DNA: TGTGCCAGCACCTGGAGTCAACTCTCCTACAATGAGCAGTTCTTC. Encoded protein: CASTWSQLSYNEQFF. The chain couples TRBV2 to TRBJ2-1, with D unclear. Germline loops: CDR1 SNHLY, CDR2 FYNNEI. Deletions cut 7 bases from V and 0 bases from J, with 13 bases between. This CDR3 has 15 amino acids.

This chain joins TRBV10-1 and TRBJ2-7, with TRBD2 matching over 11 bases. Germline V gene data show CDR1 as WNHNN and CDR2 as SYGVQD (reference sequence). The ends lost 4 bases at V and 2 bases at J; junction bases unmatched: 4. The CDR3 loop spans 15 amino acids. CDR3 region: CASSGTSGRPYEQYF. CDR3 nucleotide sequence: TGCGCCAGCAGTGGGACTAGCGGGCGTCCCTACGAGCAGTACTTC.

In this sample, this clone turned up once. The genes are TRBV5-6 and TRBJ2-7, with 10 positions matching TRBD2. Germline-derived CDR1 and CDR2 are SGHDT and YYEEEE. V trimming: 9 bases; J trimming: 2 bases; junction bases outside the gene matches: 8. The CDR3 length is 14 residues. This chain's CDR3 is CANLSGGETYEQYV. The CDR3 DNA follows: TGTGCCAACCTAAGCGGGGGGGAGACCTACGAGCAGTACGTC.

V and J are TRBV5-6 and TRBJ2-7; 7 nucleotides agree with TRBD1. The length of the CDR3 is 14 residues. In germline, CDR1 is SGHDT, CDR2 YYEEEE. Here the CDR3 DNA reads TGTGCCAGCAGTTTGGACAGGATCCCCTACGAGCAGTACGTC. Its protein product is CASSLDRIPYEQYV.

The CDR3 nucleotides are TGTGCCAGCAGTGGGACAGGGGGCGACACTGAAGCTTTCTTT. Its protein product is CASSGTGGDTEAFF. The chain couples TRBV6-6 to TRBJ1-1, with 12 bases fitting TRBD1. Trimming removed 5 bases from V and 3 bases from J; junction bases left unmatched: 1. Looked up from germline, CDR1 is MNHNY and CDR2 is SVGAGI (reference sequence). The CDR3 loop spans 14 amino acids.

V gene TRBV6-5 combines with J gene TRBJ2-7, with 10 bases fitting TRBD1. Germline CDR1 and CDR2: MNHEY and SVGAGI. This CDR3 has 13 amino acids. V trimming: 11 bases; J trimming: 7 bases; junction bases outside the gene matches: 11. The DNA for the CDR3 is TGTGCCCTCCCGGACAGGGGGTGGGGGGAGCAGTACTTC. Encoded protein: CALPDRGWGEQYF.

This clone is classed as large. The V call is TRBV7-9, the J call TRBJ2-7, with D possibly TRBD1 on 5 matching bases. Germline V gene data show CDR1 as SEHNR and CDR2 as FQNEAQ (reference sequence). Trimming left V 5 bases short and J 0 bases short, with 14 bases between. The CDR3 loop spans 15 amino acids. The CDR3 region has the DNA TGTGCCAGCAGCCCTCGACAGAATCCCTCCTACGAGCAGTACTTC. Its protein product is CASSPRQNPSYEQYF.

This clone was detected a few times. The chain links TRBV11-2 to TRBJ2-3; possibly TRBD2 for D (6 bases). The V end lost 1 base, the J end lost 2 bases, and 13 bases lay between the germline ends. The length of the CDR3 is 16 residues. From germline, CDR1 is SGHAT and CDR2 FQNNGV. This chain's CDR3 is CASSLVAGPHTDTQYF. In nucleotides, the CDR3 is TGTGCCAGCAGCTTAGTTGCGGGACCGCACACAGATACGCAGTATTTT.

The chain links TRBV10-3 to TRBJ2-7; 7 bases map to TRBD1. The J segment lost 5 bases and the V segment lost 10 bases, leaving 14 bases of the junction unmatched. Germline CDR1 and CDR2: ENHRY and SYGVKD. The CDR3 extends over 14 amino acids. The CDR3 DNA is TGTGCCACCTCTTCCCCGGGACAGAGCGACGAGCAGTACTTC. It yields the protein CATSSPGQSDEQYF.

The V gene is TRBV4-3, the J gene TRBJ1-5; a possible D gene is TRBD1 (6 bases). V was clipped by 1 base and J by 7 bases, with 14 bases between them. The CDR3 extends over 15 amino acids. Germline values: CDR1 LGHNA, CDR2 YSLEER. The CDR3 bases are TGCGCCAGCAGCCAAGTGTGGCAGGGGAGCCAGCCCCAGCATTTT. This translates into CASSQVWQGSQPQHF.

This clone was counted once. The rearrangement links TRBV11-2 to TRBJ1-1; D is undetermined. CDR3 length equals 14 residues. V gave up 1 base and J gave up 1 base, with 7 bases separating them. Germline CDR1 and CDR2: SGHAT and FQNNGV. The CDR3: CASSLGQANTEAFF. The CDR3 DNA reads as TGTGCCAGCAGCTTAGGGCAGGCGAACACTGAAGCTTTCTTT. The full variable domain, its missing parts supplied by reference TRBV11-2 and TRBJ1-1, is EAGVAQSPRYKIIEKRQSVAFWCNPISGHATLYWYQQILGQGPKLLIQFQNNGVVDDSQLPKDRFSAERLKGVDSTLKIQPAKLEDSAVYLCASSLGQANTEAFFGQGTRLTVV.

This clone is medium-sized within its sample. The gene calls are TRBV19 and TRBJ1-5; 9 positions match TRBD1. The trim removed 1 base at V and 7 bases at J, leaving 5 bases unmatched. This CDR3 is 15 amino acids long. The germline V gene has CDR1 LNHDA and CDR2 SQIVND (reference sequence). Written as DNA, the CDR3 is TGTGCCAGTAGTATAGGATACAGGGGGCAGCAGCCCCAGCATTTT. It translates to CASSIGYRGQQPQHF.

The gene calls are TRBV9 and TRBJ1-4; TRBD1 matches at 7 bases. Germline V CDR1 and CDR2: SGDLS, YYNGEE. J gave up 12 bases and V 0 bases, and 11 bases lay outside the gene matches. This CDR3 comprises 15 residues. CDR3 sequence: CASSVGGGQGGQLFF. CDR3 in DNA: TGTGCCAGCAGCGTAGGAGGGGGCCAGGGGGGACAACTGTTTTTT.

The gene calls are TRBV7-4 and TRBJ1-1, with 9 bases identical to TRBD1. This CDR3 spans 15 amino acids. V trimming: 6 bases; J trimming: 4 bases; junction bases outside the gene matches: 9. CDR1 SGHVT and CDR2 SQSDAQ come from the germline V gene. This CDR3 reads CASSPTGGSGTEAFF. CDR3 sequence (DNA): TGTGCCAGCAGTCCAACAGGGGGCTCGGGCACTGAAGCTTTCTTT.

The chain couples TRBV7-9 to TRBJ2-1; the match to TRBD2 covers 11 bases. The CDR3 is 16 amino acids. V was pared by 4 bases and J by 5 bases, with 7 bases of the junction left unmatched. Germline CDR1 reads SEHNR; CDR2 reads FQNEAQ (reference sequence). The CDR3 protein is CASSYLAGGLDNEQFF. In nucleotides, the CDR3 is TGTGCCAGCAGCTATTTAGCGGGGGGGCTTGACAATGAGCAGTTCTTC.

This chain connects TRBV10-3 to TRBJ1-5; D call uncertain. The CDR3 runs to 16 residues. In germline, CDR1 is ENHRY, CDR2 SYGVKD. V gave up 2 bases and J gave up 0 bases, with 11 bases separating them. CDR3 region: CAISEGGIYSNQPQHF. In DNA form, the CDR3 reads TGTGCCATCAGTGAGGGAGGGATCTATAGCAATCAGCCCCAGCATTTT.

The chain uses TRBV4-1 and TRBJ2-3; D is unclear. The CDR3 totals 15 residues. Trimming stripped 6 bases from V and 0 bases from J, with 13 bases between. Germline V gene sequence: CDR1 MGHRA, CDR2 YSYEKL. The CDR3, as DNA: TGCGCCAGCAGAGTGGTTACCACTAGCACAGATACGCAGTATTTT. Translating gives CASRVVTTSTDTQYF.